This T cell receptor (beta chain) was sequenced during a study of blood T cell repertoires in COVID-19. Looking at the study overall: Acute and convalescent COVID-19 specimens originated in the United States, Italy and Spain. The cDNA or gDNA used as material had been derived from T cells, B-cell-depleted T cells, or PBMCs.

The CDR3 is 14 residues long. V lost 1 base, J lost 7 bases, and 13 bases lay in between. Germline V CDR1 and CDR2: MGHDK, SYGVNS. Assay used: immunoSEQ multiplex PCR; TCRdb lists only in-frame clones, some missing. The sample lists 190,000 or so clones, around nine tenths occurring once. This TCR was sampled from a middle-aged man with acute or convalescent COVID-19. The chain couples TRBV25-1 to TRBJ1-2; perhaps TRBD1 as D (5 bases). Input material: peripheral blood. For the CDR3, the DNA is TGTGCCAGCAGTGAATTGCCAGGGTGGAGTGGCTACACCTTC. Encoded protein: CASSELPGWSGYTF.